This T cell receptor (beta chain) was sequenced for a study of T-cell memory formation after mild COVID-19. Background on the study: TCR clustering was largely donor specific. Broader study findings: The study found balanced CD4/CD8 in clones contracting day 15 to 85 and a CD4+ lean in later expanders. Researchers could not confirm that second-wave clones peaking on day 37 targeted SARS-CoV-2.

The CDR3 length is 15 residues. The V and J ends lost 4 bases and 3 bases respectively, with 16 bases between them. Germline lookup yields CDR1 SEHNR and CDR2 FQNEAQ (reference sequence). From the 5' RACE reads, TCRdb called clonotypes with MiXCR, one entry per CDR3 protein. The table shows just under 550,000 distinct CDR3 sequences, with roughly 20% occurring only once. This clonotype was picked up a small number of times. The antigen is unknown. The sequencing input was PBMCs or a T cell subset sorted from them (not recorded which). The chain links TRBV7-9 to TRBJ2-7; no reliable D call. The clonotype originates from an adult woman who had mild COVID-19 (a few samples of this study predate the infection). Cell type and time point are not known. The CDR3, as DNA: TGTGCCAGCAGCTCCAGGAATGTCAGACACTACGAGCAGTACTTC. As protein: CASSSRNVRHYEQYF.